What follows are 20 T cell receptor beta chains derived from one specimen sequenced in a study of tumor-infiltrating lymphocytes in primary liver carcinoma. Synthesis of TCR beta cDNA was carried out from approximately 470 ng total RNA with a constant-region primer. Sequencing libraries for TCR beta derived from three nested multiplex PCR rounds that used slightly modified ARM-PCR. Each of the first two PCR rounds ran approximately 11 cycles with TRBV1-TRBV30 forward and C-beta reverse primers. TCRdb analysed the multiplex PCR reads with MiXCR anew, one entry per CDR3 protein. Among 95,000 to 150,000 distinct CDR3 sequences listed, approximately 68% were seen once. Co-extracting RNA and DNA was done with 20-30 mg of unsorted bulk tissue as input. The sequenced sample consisted of tumor-adjacent normal liver tissue. The receptors shown here come from a woman in her sixties or seventies with primary liver carcinoma and hepatitis B virus infection.

This chain joins TRBV28 and TRBJ1-1; tentative D call: TRBD1 (5 bases). Trimming stripped 7 bases from V and 1 base from J, with 16 bases between. Per germline, CDR1 MDHEN and CDR2 SYDVKM. The CDR3 spans 15 residues. DNA of the CDR3: TGTGCCAGCATCAACAGGCCTTTAGGGAACACTGAAGCTTTCTTT. Translating it yields CASINRPLGNTEAFF.

Details on this clonotype: A much larger clone differs by one base, so this may be a read error. The chain joins TRBV5-1 to TRBJ2-3, with TRBD1 matching 10 bases. CDR1 SGHRS and CDR2 YFSETQ come from the germline V gene. This CDR3 spans 14 amino acids. CDR3 amino acids: CTSRPDRGRDTQYF. CDR3 coding DNA: TGCACCAGCAGACCAGACAGGGGGCGAGATACGCAGTATTTT. Complete variable domain (other parts from reference TRBV5-1 and TRBJ2-3): KAGVTQTPRYLIKTRGQQVTLSCSPISGHRSVSWYQQTPGQGLQFLFEYFSETQRNKGNFPGRFSGRQFSNSRSEMNVSTLELGDSALYLCTSRPDRGRDTQYFGPGTRLTVL.

CDR3 nucleotides: TGTGTCACCATACAGGGTGTAAAGACCCAGTACTTC. Its translation: CVTIQGVKTQYF. The J gene is TRBJ2-5, the V gene TRBV6-2 or TRBV6-3; perhaps TRBD1 as D (6 bases). The CDR3 loop spans 12 amino acids. Germline V gene lookup returns CDR1 MNHEY and CDR2 SVGEGT.

Notes on this clonotype: The junction departs from germline at one end; a sequencing error may be responsible. The rearrangement joins TRBV11-2 to TRBJ2-1; D is possibly TRBD1 or TRBD2 (6 bases each). CDR3 size: 19 residues. Per the germline V gene, CDR1 is SGHAT and CDR2 is FQNNGV. CDR3 in amino acids: CASSLPQGFRSGSYNELFF. The CDR3 coding sequence is TGTGCCAGCAGCTTACCACAGGGCTTCCGTAGCGGCTCCTACAATGAGCTGTTCTTC.

This clonotype was detected many times. The chain is built from TRBV7-9 and TRBJ2-7; no clear D gene. The CDR3 totals 15 residues. The V gene's germline CDR1 is SEHNR and CDR2 FQNEAQ (reference sequence). V was cut by 3 bases and J by 7 bases, with 19 bases left in between. This chain's CDR3 is CASSLDTQPWGEQYF. The CDR3 DNA sequence: TGTGCCAGCAGCTTGGATACCCAGCCTTGGGGAGAGCAGTACTTC. The full variable domain, with the rest looked up from reference TRBV7-9 and TRBJ2-7, is DTGVSQNPRHKITKRGQNVTFRCDPISEHNRLYWYRQTLGQGPEFLTYFQNEAQLEKSRLLSDRFSAERPKGSFSTLEIQRTEQGDSAMYLCASSLDTQPWGEQYFGPGTRLTVT.

This clonotype showed up just once. With a much larger clone just one base away, this may be a read error. The CDR3 DNA reads as TGTGCCAGCAGCTTTAGCGAGAACACCGGGGAGCTGATTTTT. The encoded protein is CASSFSENTGELIF. The chain carries TRBV7-9 and TRBJ2-2; D is possibly TRBD2 (5 bases). This CDR3 spans 14 amino acids. Germline CDR1 is SEHNR and CDR2 is FQNEAQ (reference sequence).

This clonotype appeared many times. A much larger clone lies a single base off, so this may be a read error. The chain uses TRBV11-2 and TRBJ1-3; D perhaps matches TRBD1 (5 bases). CDR1 and CDR2 (germline): SGHAT, FQNNGV. The CDR3 has 14 amino acids. The CDR3 reads CVSSSGNSGNTIYF. CDR3 sequence (DNA): TGTGTCAGCAGCTCAGGGAACTCTGGAAACACCATATATTTT.

With regard to this clonotype: The CDR3 ends on some other residue instead of the conserved phenylalanine or tryptophan, so this is likely a read error. The rearrangement uses TRBV29-1 and TRBJ2-4; D uncertain. CDR1 is SQVTM, CDR2 ANQGSEA, per germline. This CDR3 is built from 11 residues. The CDR3 DNA reads as TGCGGCGTTGAAGATCAACACATTCAGTACCTC. Translation: CGVEDQHIQYL.

On this clonotype: No conserved phenylalanine or tryptophan is present at the end of the CDR3, so a read error is the likely explanation. This chain uses TRBV6-1 with TRBJ2-4; the D gene is possibly TRBD1 (6 bases). CDR3 length: 17 amino acids. Germline-derived CDR1 and CDR2 are MNHNS and SASEGT. DNA of the CDR3: TGTGCCAGTAGCCCTGGACCCGTTCTGGGGGCCAAAAACACTCAGTACCTC. Translated: CASSPGPVLGAKNTQYL.

Only a few counts were recorded for this clonotype. The chain combines TRBV15 with TRBJ2-7; no clear D gene. Trimming removed 0 bases at V and 3 bases at J, with 6 bases between. Germline CDR1 and CDR2: LNHNV and YYDKDF (reference sequence). The CDR3 loop spans 13 amino acids. The CDR3 nucleotides are TGTGCCACCAGCAGAGATCTCAGCTACGAGCAGTACTTC. It translates to CATSRDLSYEQYF. The entire variable domain, with the rest obtained from reference TRBV15 and TRBJ2-7, is as follows: DAMVIQNPRYQVTQFGKPVTLSCSQTLNHNVMYWYQQKSSQAPKLLFHYYDKDFNNEADTPDNFQSRRPNTSFCFLDIRSPGLGDTAMYLCATSRDLSYEQYFGPGTRLTVT.

This clonotype was counted at least ten times. The chain combines TRBV6-5 with TRBJ2-5; possibly TRBD1 for D (5 bases). There are 15 residues in the CDR3. Trimming took 6 bases from V and 0 from J, leaving 14 bases between them. CDR1 is MNHEY, CDR2 SVGAGI, per germline. In DNA, the CDR3 is TGTGCCAGCAGGGTCGTTACAGGCAACCAAGAGACCCAGTACTTC. It encodes CASRVVTGNQETQYF.

For this clonotype: At one of its ends the junction is not consistent with the germline gene, which may arise from a read error. V gene TRBV5-5 combines with J gene TRBJ2-5; a weak D match, TRBD2 (5 bases). Germline V gene sequence: CDR1 SGHKS, CDR2 YYEKEE (reference sequence). The length of the CDR3 is 14 residues. The CDR3 here is CASNLATSGETQYF. The CDR3 DNA reads as TGTGCCAGCAACTTGGCTACTAGTGGGGAGACCCAGTACTTC.

This clonotype was counted at least ten times. The chain carries TRBV6-2 or TRBV6-3 and TRBJ2-7; 9 nucleotides line up with TRBD2. This CDR3 region has 15 residues. The germline V gene has CDR1 MNHEY and CDR2 SVGEGT. The V gene end was trimmed by 6 bases and the J gene end by 3 bases; junction bases not matched to a gene: 9. CDR3 in amino acids: CASRPRGSGSYEQYF. The CDR3 DNA reads as TGTGCCAGCAGGCCCCGGGGTAGCGGGAGCTACGAGCAGTACTTC.

Many counts were recorded for this clonotype. The gene calls are TRBV28 and TRBJ1-5; 8 bases fit TRBD1. The CDR3 is 15 residues long. With 6 bases clipped from V and 3 bases from J, the junction kept 7 bases outside the gene matches. CDR1 is MDHEN and CDR2 is SYDVKM in the germline V gene. CDR3 protein: CASRTGQGPNQPQHF. CDR3 DNA: TGTGCCAGCAGAACCGGACAGGGCCCCAATCAGCCCCAGCATTTT.

As concerns this clonotype: A much more abundant neighbour one base away suggests this may be a read error. This chain joins TRBV30 and TRBJ1-5; a possible D gene is TRBD1 (5 bases). CDR3 length equals 16 residues. Germline V gene sequence: CDR1 GTSNPN, CDR2 SVGIG (reference sequence). CDR3 amino acids: CVWSLWGVVGNQPQHF. CDR3 in DNA: TGTGTCTGGAGCCTGTGGGGGGTTGTCGGCAATCAGCCCCAGCATTTT.

To note about this clonotype: A much larger clone lies a single base off, so this may be a read error. The J gene is TRBJ2-7, the V gene TRBV5-1; the D is unclear. Germline-derived CDR1 and CDR2 are SGHRS and YFSETQ. This CDR3 comprises 14 residues. The CDR3 DNA sequence: TGCGCCAGCTGCTTGGTTTCCGGATCCTACGAGCAGTACTTC. Residues: CASCLVSGSYEQYF.

As regards this clonotype: Relative to the germline gene, one junction end is altered; a read error may explain this. The chain uses TRBV11-2 and TRBJ2-5; tentatively, D is TRBD2 (5 bases). Germline loops: CDR1 SGHAT, CDR2 FQNNGV. The CDR3 is 13 amino acids. The CDR3 loop reads CTRSGRPRETQYF. In DNA, the CDR3 is TGTACCAGAAGCGGACGGCCACGAGAGACCCAGTACTTC.

Note on this clonotype: Mismatch with germline at one junction end may stem from a read error. V and J are TRBV4-2 and TRBJ1-3; perhaps TRBD1 as D (5 bases). CDR3 size: 16 residues. CDR1 is LGHNA and CDR2 is YNFKEQ in the germline V gene. The CDR3 bases are TGTGCCGGCAGCCAAGATGAAGGGGATACTGGAAACATCATATATTTT. Residues: CAGSQDEGDTGNIIYF.

This clonotype was observed at least ten times. V gene TRBV12-3 or TRBV12-4 combines with J gene TRBJ2-3; 7 bases align to TRBD2. This CDR3 contains 16 residues. With 0 bases clipped from V and 2 bases from J, the junction kept 5 bases outside the gene matches. The CDR3 nucleotides are TGTGCCAGCAGTTTAGCTGGGGGGGGGGACACAGATACGCAGTATTTT. It encodes CASSLAGGGDTDTQYF.

A word on this clonotype: This may stem from a read error, because a much larger clone lies one nucleotide away. The V and J genes are TRBV6-4 and TRBJ2-1; TRBD2 is a possible D gene (6 bases). The CDR3 is made up of 18 amino acids. Germline V gives CDR1 MRHNA, CDR2 SNTAGT. V lost 6 bases, J lost 4 bases, and 25 bases lay in between. The CDR3 reads CASSEDSHSSAEYNEQFF. CDR3 bases: TGTGCCAGCAGCGAAGACTCCCATTCTAGCGCGGAATACAATGAGCAGTTCTTC.